The 22 T cell receptor beta chains given below trace back to one sample, sequenced in a study of T cells after yellow fever vaccination. TCRdb ran MiXCR on the 5' RACE reads and lists one entry per CDR3 protein. This table holds 300,000 to 350,000 distinct CDR3 sequences, less than 9.5% found once. Sequenced here: PBMCs, sampled roughly 47 days after the first yellow fever vaccination. These receptors were taken from a man younger than 35 who received the YFV17D yellow fever vaccine.

This clonotype appeared many times. The junction shows a germline mismatch at one end, possibly a read error. The chain is built from TRBV7-7 and TRBJ2-3, with D possibly matching TRBD1 (6 bases). CDR1 SSHAT and CDR2 FNYEAQ come from the germline V gene (reference sequence). The CDR3 is 15 amino acids. This chain's CDR3 is CASSFRGGSTDTQYF. In DNA, the CDR3 is TGTGCTAGCAGCTTTCGAGGGGGTAGCACAGATACGCAGTATTTT.

This clonotype was counted a few times. The chain combines TRBV4-1 with TRBJ1-2, with no clear D. Germline V gives CDR1 MGHRA, CDR2 YSYEKL. V lost 0 bases and J 8 bases, leaving 16 bases between the germline ends. This CDR3 is built from 15 residues. CDR3: CASSQEEGPNWGYTF. The CDR3 region has the DNA TGCGCCAGCAGCCAAGAAGAAGGCCCCAATTGGGGCTACACCTTC.

This chain uses TRBV19 with TRBJ2-3; D call uncertain. V gave up 7 bases and J gave up 0 bases, with 11 bases separating them. The CDR3 covers 14 residues. Germline CDR1 reads LNHDA; CDR2 reads SQIVND (reference sequence). CDR3: CASTDLVSTDTQYF. Here the CDR3 DNA reads TGTGCCAGTACCGACTTGGTGAGCACAGATACGCAGTATTTT.

The V gene is TRBV5-4, the J gene TRBJ2-2; D uncertain. Germline V gene sequence: CDR1 SGHNT, CDR2 YYREEE (reference sequence). V was clipped by 3 bases and J by 2 bases, with 11 bases between them. This CDR3 comprises 15 residues. The DNA for the CDR3 is TGTGCCAGCAGCTCCACGTACCAAAACACCGGGGAGCTGTTTTTT. Translating gives CASSSTYQNTGELFF.

In this sample, this clonotype turned up many times. The chain joins TRBV4-2 to TRBJ2-1; 14 bases agree with TRBD2. V shed 1 base and J 7 bases; nucleotides not matched to a gene: 3. The CDR3 has 16 residues. Germline lookup yields CDR1 LGHNA and CDR2 YNFKEQ. The CDR3 DNA is TGTGCCAGCAGCCAAGTAGGGACTAGCGGGGGAAATGAGCAGTTCTTC. It encodes CASSQVGTSGGNEQFF.

Comment on this clonotype: Here the CDR3 omits its conserved ending phenylalanine or tryptophan, so a read error is the likely source. V gene TRBV6-6 combines with J gene TRBJ1-5, with TRBD1 as a possible D gene (5 bases). This CDR3 comprises 12 residues. V was shortened by 2 bases and J by 7 bases, with 6 bases between the two germline ends. From germline, CDR1 is MNHNY and CDR2 SVGAGI (reference sequence). The chain's CDR3 is CASSYGAQPQHS. DNA of the CDR3: TGTGCCAGCAGTTACGGGGCGCAGCCCCAGCATTCT.

Only a few counts were recorded for this clonotype. CDR3 residues: CGGFRTGGASEAFF. The CDR3 region has the DNA TGCGGGGGGTTCCGTACAGGGGGCGCTTCTGAAGCTTTCTTT. The chain is built from TRBV20-1 and TRBJ1-1; 9 nucleotides line up with TRBD1. The length of the CDR3 is 14 residues. Germline V lookup: CDR1 DFQATT, CDR2 SNEGSKA (reference sequence).

This clonotype was recorded a few times. This chain links TRBV7-2 with TRBJ1-5; no clear D gene. Germline CDR1 is SGHTA and CDR2 is FQGNSA. V shed 5 bases and J shed 2 bases, with 10 bases lying between them. There are 14 residues in the CDR3. CDR3 in DNA: TGTGCCAGCAGCATTCGGACGGGCAATCAGCCCCAGCATTTT. Its protein is CASSIRTGNQPQHF.

This clonotype was detected many times. The chain joins TRBV6-2 or TRBV6-3 to TRBJ2-2; D is ambiguous. CDR3 length: 13 amino acids. The germline V gene encodes CDR1 MNHEY and CDR2 SVGEGT. Trimming took 2 bases from V and 6 from J, leaving 7 bases between them. CDR3 coding DNA: TGTGCCAGCAGTTACCGGGCGTCCGGGGAGCTGTTTTTT. It yields the protein CASSYRASGELFF.

The rearrangement uses TRBV5-1 and TRBJ2-5, with 7 nucleotides matching TRBD1. The germline gives CDR1 SGHRS, CDR2 YFSETQ. The CDR3 totals 15 residues. V gave up 0 bases and J gave up 5 bases; unmatched junction bases: 7. CDR3 amino acids: CASSLAGDRGETQYF. CDR3 coding DNA: TGCGCCAGCAGCTTGGCCGGGGACAGAGGGGAGACCCAGTACTTC.

This clonotype was recorded a few times. V gene TRBV11-2 combines with J gene TRBJ2-3; 14 positions agree with TRBD2. CDR1 SGHAT and CDR2 FQNNGV come from the germline V gene. V was clipped by 5 bases and J by 6 bases; unmatched bases: 13. CDR3 length: 18 residues. The CDR3 nucleotides are TGTGCCAGCAGCCCCGGACTAGCGGGGGGAAGCTGGTCCGATACGCAGTATTTT. This codes for CASSPGLAGGSWSDTQYF.

The rearrangement joins TRBV29-1 to TRBJ1-5, with D unclear. CDR1 is SQVTM and CDR2 is ANQGSEA in the germline V gene. Trimming shortened V by 1 base and J by 4 bases, and 8 bases separated the two germline ends. This CDR3 comprises 13 residues. CDR3 DNA sequence: TGCAGCGTTGAAGGTGAGAGGAATCAGCCCCAGCATTTT. Translated, it gives CSVEGERNQPQHF.

The genes are TRBV5-1 and TRBJ2-5, with 12 bases matching TRBD2. The germline V gene has CDR1 SGHRS and CDR2 YFSETQ. The CDR3 spans 15 residues. The trim removed 1 base at V and 4 bases at J, leaving 2 bases unmatched. The CDR3 DNA reads as TGCGCCAGCAGCTTGAGGACTAGCGGGGCAGAGACCCAGTACTTC. Translating it yields CASSLRTSGAETQYF. Using reference TRBV5-1 and TRBJ2-5 for the parts outside the CDR3, the full variable domain is KAGVTQTPRYLIKTRGQQVTLSCSPISGHRSVSWYQQTPGQGLQFLFEYFSETQRNKGNFPGRFSGRQFSNSRSEMNVSTLELGDSALYLCASSLRTSGAETQYFGPGTRLLVL.

The table lists this clonotype with a few counts. This chain links TRBV11-2 with TRBJ2-2; unclear D gene. CDR1 and CDR2 (germline): SGHAT, FQNNGV. V was shortened by 4 bases and J by 5 bases, with 11 bases between the two germline ends. The CDR3 extends over 14 amino acids. The CDR3 here is CASSSPRATGELFF. The CDR3 region has the DNA TGTGCCAGCAGCTCCCCCCGAGCGACCGGGGAGCTGTTTTTT.

This clonotype was counted only a few times. The chain joins TRBV7-2 to TRBJ1-5; D not certain. Trimming shortened V by 1 base and J by 4 bases, and 8 bases separated the two germline ends. There are 14 residues in the CDR3. In germline, CDR1 is SGHTA, CDR2 FQGNSA. As DNA, the CDR3 is TGTGCCAGCAGCTTAGTGTCGGTTAATCAGCCCCAGCATTTT. Encoded protein: CASSLVSVNQPQHF.

The table lists this clonotype with a few counts. The chain combines TRBV6-5 with TRBJ1-5; the D is unclear. Looked up from germline, CDR1 is MNHEY and CDR2 is SVGAGI. The V end was cut by 0 bases, the J end by 0 bases, with 6 bases between. This CDR3 has 15 residues. CDR3 amino acids: CASSYSHSSNQPQHF. CDR3 nucleotides: TGTGCCAGCAGTTACTCGCACAGTAGCAATCAGCCCCAGCATTTT.

This clonotype was observed many times. J is TRBJ2-3 and V is TRBV5-1; 9 nucleotides align to TRBD1. Germline trimming cut 4 bases from V and 0 bases from J; bases unmatched to any gene: 6. CDR3 length: 16 amino acids. In germline, CDR1 is SGHRS, CDR2 YFSETQ. The CDR3 loop is CASSKGQGASTDTQYF. CDR3 bases: TGCGCCAGCAGCAAGGGACAGGGTGCTAGCACAGATACGCAGTATTTT.

This clonotype came up a few times. The V call is TRBV5-1, the J call TRBJ2-5; D may be TRBD1 or TRBD2 (5 bases each). The CDR3 sequence is 15 residues long. The ends were cut back, 1 base at V and 2 bases at J, with 12 bases in the middle. The germline CDR1 and CDR2 sequences are SGHRS and YFSETQ. This chain's CDR3 is CASSLLGTQQETQYF. In DNA form, the CDR3 reads TGCGCCAGCAGCTTGTTAGGGACCCAACAAGAGACCCAGTACTTC.

The rearrangement joins TRBV6-5 to TRBJ2-1; TRBD2 agrees at 8 bases. Germline-derived CDR1 and CDR2 are MNHEY and SVGAGI. With V trimmed by 2 bases and J by 4 bases, 7 bases remained unmatched. The CDR3 covers 16 residues. This CDR3 is CASSYGSRGEYNEQFF. CDR3 in DNA: TGTGCCAGCAGTTACGGATCGCGGGGGGAGTACAATGAGCAGTTCTTC.

This chain connects TRBV25-1 to TRBJ2-2; D is perhaps TRBD2 (5 bases). With 3 bases removed from V and 7 bases from J, the gap between germline ends came to 15 bases. The germline gives CDR1 MGHDK, CDR2 SYGVNS. CDR3 size: 15 residues. The CDR3 DNA reads as TGTGCCAGCAGTGACGGGAACGGGGTTGGCGGGGAGCTGTTTTTT. This sequence encodes CASSDGNGVGGELFF.

This clonotype has a count of ten or more. V and J are TRBV18 and TRBJ1-1, with a possible D match to TRBD1 (6 bases). The germline V and J ends were trimmed by 6 bases and 1 base, with 12 bases remaining between them. CDR3 length: 14 amino acids. The germline gives CDR1 KGHSH, CDR2 LQKENI. For the CDR3, the DNA is TGTGCCAGCTCTCAGACGACAGGGAACACTGAAGCTTTCTTT. Translating it yields CASSQTTGNTEAFF. The variable domain in full, completed from reference TRBV18 and TRBJ1-1, reads NAGVMQNPRHLVRRRGQEARLRCSPMKGHSHVYWYRQLPEEGLKFMVYLQKENIIDESGMPKERFSAEFPKEGPSILRIQQVVRGDSAAYFCASSQTTGNTEAFFGQGTRLTVV.

This chain connects TRBV12-3 or TRBV12-4 to TRBJ1-4; no firm D call. The CDR3 has 15 amino acids. Trimming removed 4 bases from V and 8 bases from J, with 17 bases in between. CDR3 amino acids: CASSSSLPGKEKLFF. The CDR3 region has the DNA TGTGCCAGCAGTTCGAGCCTCCCGGGCAAAGAAAAACTGTTTTTT.